These 30 T cell receptor beta chains share one sample of origin, sequenced in a study of T cells in Graves' hyperthyroidism and ophthalmopathy. Researchers amplified the TCR beta CDR3 regions from RNA transcripts. HTBI primers were used for first-round RT-PCR of the TCR CDR3. TCRdb re-derived calls from the multiplex PCR reads in MiXCR, one entry per CDR3 protein. The sample holds 300,000 to 450,000 distinct CDR3 sequences; approximately 14% are singletons and the top ten take around a quarter. The sequencing sample was made of blood. These receptors all stem from a woman aged 18-35 years with Graves' hyperthyroidism that later progressed to Graves' ophthalmopathy.

Many counts were recorded for this clonotype. The chain joins TRBV20-1 to TRBJ1-2, with a weak D call TRBD1 (6 bases). From germline, CDR1 is DFQATT and CDR2 SNEGSKA (reference sequence). The ends were cut back, 3 bases at V and 5 bases at J, with 10 bases in the middle. The CDR3 is made up of 12 amino acids. The chain's CDR3 is CSARTGAYGYTF. The DNA of the CDR3 is TGCAGTGCTAGGACAGGTGCTTATGGCTACACCTTC.

This clonotype was counted a few times. The chain combines TRBV25-1 with TRBJ2-5, with D unclear. Germline CDR1 reads MGHDK; CDR2 reads SYGVNS. Deletions cut 4 bases from V and 4 bases from J, with 22 bases between. The CDR3 has 17 amino acids. CDR3 bases: TGTGCCAGCAGTGGAGGTTGGTTGATAGACGCGGCAGAGACCCAGTACTTC. The encoded protein is CASSGGWLIDAAETQYF.

The chain has TRBV9 and TRBJ2-7, with D possibly being TRBD2 (5 bases). V gave up 2 bases and J gave up 0 bases, with 9 bases separating them. The CDR3 consists of 14 residues. Germline V gene data show CDR1 as SGDLS and CDR2 as YYNGEE. CDR3 nucleotides: TGTGCCAGCAGCGTGGACTTGAGCTCCTACGAGCAGTACTTC. It is translated as CASSVDLSSYEQYF.

The chain has TRBV20-1 and TRBJ2-5; 11 bases agree with TRBD2. Germline CDR1 and CDR2: DFQATT and SNEGSKA (reference sequence). This CDR3 spans 15 amino acids. The trim removed 2 bases at V and 3 bases at J, leaving 5 bases unmatched. The CDR3: CSARTLAGGKETQYF. CDR3 sequence (DNA): TGCAGTGCTAGAACCCTAGCGGGAGGAAAAGAGACCCAGTACTTC.

V is TRBV6-4 and J is TRBJ2-3, with 7 bases that match TRBD2. The junction had 0 bases not matched to a gene; V was cut back by 2 bases and J by 1 base. The CDR3 is made up of 14 amino acids. Germline V gene lookup returns CDR1 MRHNA and CDR2 SNTAGT. DNA for the CDR3: TGTGCCAGCAGTGACACTAGCGGCACAGATACGCAGTATTTT. Translation: CASSDTSGTDTQYF.

This clonotype was observed at least ten times. V is TRBV6-1 and J is TRBJ2-7, with 10 nucleotides matching TRBD1. This CDR3 has 17 residues. Germline assignment: CDR1 MNHNS and CDR2 SASEGT. The ends lost 5 bases at V and 6 bases at J; junction bases unmatched: 16. The CDR3 region has the DNA TGTGCCAGCAGTTATAGGGTTGGCGGGACAGGGGAGGTCGAGCAGTACTTC. Protein product: CASSYRVGGTGEVEQYF.

This clonotype came up a few times. This chain links TRBV7-2 with TRBJ2-7; D possibly corresponds to TRBD1 (6 bases). The germline V gene encodes CDR1 SGHTA and CDR2 FQGNSA. The CDR3 extends over 14 amino acids. The V end lost 6 bases, the J end lost 1 base, and 13 bases lay between the germline ends. CDR3 in DNA: TGTGCCAGCAGTCAACAGGGTGGTTCCTACGAGCAGTACTTC. This codes for CASSQQGGSYEQYF. The whole variable domain, filled in from reference TRBV7-2 and TRBJ2-7, reads GAGVSQSPSNKVTEKGKDVELRCDPISGHTALYWYRQSLGQGLEFLIYFQGNSAPDKSGLPSDRFSAERTGGSVSTLTIQRTQQEDSAVYLCASSQQGGSYEQYFGPGTRLTVT.

This clonotype was detected ten times or more. J is TRBJ2-1 and V is TRBV12-3 or TRBV12-4; the match to TRBD2 covers 13 bases. This CDR3 contains 16 residues. The J segment lost 8 bases and the V segment lost 4 bases, leaving 8 bases of the junction unmatched. This CDR3 reads CASSYTMGLAGHEQFF. The DNA for the CDR3 is TGTGCCAGCAGTTACACGATGGGACTAGCGGGACATGAGCAGTTCTTC.

This clonotype was seen many times. This chain joins TRBV7-2 and TRBJ1-2; perhaps TRBD1 as D (5 bases). Per the germline V gene, CDR1 is SGHTA and CDR2 is FQGNSA. This CDR3 spans 14 amino acids. Trimming took 1 base from V and 4 from J, leaving 10 bases between them. The CDR3 DNA reads as TGTGCCAGCAGCTTAGAAGCAGGGCCCTATGGCTACACCTTC. Amino acid sequence: CASSLEAGPYGYTF.

In its sample, this clonotype was seen a few times. The J gene is TRBJ2-3, the V gene TRBV9; no clear D gene. Germline V lookup: CDR1 SGDLS, CDR2 YYNGEE. The CDR3 is made up of 14 amino acids. The V and J ends lost 2 bases and 0 bases respectively, with 7 bases between them. CDR3 loop: CASSVSTSTDTQYF. The DNA for the CDR3 is TGTGCCAGCAGCGTCTCCACTAGCACAGATACGCAGTATTTT.

This chain uses TRBV6-2 or TRBV6-3 with TRBJ2-1; the match to TRBD2 covers 9 bases. The CDR3 sequence is 17 residues long. Germline assignment: CDR1 MNHEY and CDR2 SVGEGT. With 2 bases clipped from V and 8 bases from J, the junction kept 13 bases outside the gene matches. This CDR3 is CASSYQRLAEQGDEQFF. Here the CDR3 DNA reads TGTGCCAGCAGTTACCAGAGACTAGCGGAGCAAGGTGATGAGCAGTTCTTC.

This clonotype occurred many times. The V gene is TRBV7-9, the J gene TRBJ2-1; 13 bases align to TRBD2. The CDR3 is 16 amino acids. Germline lookup yields CDR1 SEHNR and CDR2 FQNEAQ (reference sequence). V shed 0 bases and J 10 bases; nucleotides not matched to a gene: 6. In DNA, the CDR3 is TGTGCCAGCAGCTTAGCCGGGACTAGCGGGAAACACGAGCAGTTCTTC. Translated, it gives CASSLAGTSGKHEQFF. Together with reference TRBV7-9 and TRBJ2-1, the CDR3 gives the full variable domain: DTGVSQNPRHKITKRGQNVTFRCDPISEHNRLYWYRQTLGQGPEFLTYFQNEAQLEKSRLLSDRFSAERPKGSFSTLEIQRTEQGDSAMYLCASSLAGTSGKHEQFFGPGTRLTVL.

V and J are TRBV19 and TRBJ1-5, with TRBD1 identical over 7 bases. Losses at the gene ends were 4 bases for V and 4 bases for J; bases not matched to a gene: 4. Germline lookup yields CDR1 LNHDA and CDR2 SQIVND (reference sequence). The CDR3 sequence is 14 residues long. CDR3 residues: CASSKTGSNQPQHF. In nucleotides, the CDR3 is TGTGCCAGTAGTAAGACAGGGTCTAATCAGCCCCAGCATTTT.

This clonotype came up many times. The chain couples TRBV30 to TRBJ2-3; no firm D call. Germline CDR1 reads GTSNPN; CDR2 reads SVGIG (reference sequence). This CDR3 region has 15 residues. V lost 1 base, J lost 0 bases, and 11 bases lay in between. The CDR3 is CAWSALAVSTDTQYF. The DNA of the CDR3 is TGTGCCTGGAGTGCGTTGGCGGTGAGCACAGATACGCAGTATTTT.

The V call is TRBV6-2 or TRBV6-3, the J call TRBJ2-1; 7 bases are a match to TRBD2. The length of the CDR3 is 14 residues. The trim removed 4 bases at V and 12 bases at J, leaving 12 bases unmatched. The germline V gene has CDR1 MNHEY and CDR2 SVGEGT. Here the CDR3 DNA reads TGTGCCAGCAGTTTGGTAACGGGAGGCCCTGGGCAGTTCTTC. This translates into CASSLVTGGPGQFF.

On this clonotype itself: A clone one base away is much larger, so this may be a read error. The V and J genes are TRBV12-3 or TRBV12-4 and TRBJ2-1; 7 bases match TRBD1. The CDR3 is made up of 16 amino acids. The CDR3 here is CASGFDQGDSYNEQFF. CDR3 in DNA: TGTGCCAGCGGTTTTGACCAGGGGGATTCCTACAATGAGCAGTTCTTC.

This clonotype has only a few counts. This sequence joins TRBV9 and TRBJ1-6; D remains unclear. CDR1 and CDR2 (germline): SGDLS, YYNGEE. This CDR3 is built from 16 residues. The V gene lost 1 base and the J gene lost 7 bases, with 15 bases spanning the gap. The CDR3 bases are TGTGCCAGCAGCGTAAGCGCCGAGACGGGCAATTCACCCCTCCACTTT. As protein: CASSVSAETGNSPLHF.

The genes are TRBV19 and TRBJ2-1, with 9 bases lining up with TRBD2. The length of the CDR3 is 17 residues. Germline V CDR1 and CDR2: LNHDA, SQIVND (reference sequence). V lost 6 bases and J lost 0; bases outside the gene matches: 9. The CDR3, as DNA: TGTGCCAGTAGCCCCAGGCTAGCGGGATTCTCCTACAATGAGCAGTTCTTC. It translates to CASSPRLAGFSYNEQFF.

This clonotype was counted many times. The gene calls are TRBV30 and TRBJ1-6, with no clear D. The CDR3 is 15 amino acids. The V end was cut by 2 bases, the J end by 4 bases, with 12 bases between. CDR1 is GTSNPN, CDR2 SVGIG, per germline (reference sequence). The DNA of the CDR3 is TGTGCCTGGAGTTCTACGGGATCTTATAATTCACCCCTCCACTTT. Its translation is CAWSSTGSYNSPLHF.

Comment on this clonotype: Being one base from a much bigger clone, this may be a read error. This chain links TRBV27 with TRBJ2-5, with 8 bases fitting TRBD2. V gave up 6 bases and J gave up 7 bases; unmatched junction bases: 7. CDR3 length: 13 residues. Germline V CDR1 and CDR2: MNHEY, SMNVEV (reference sequence). CDR3 sequence: CASSRGLAGTQYF. The CDR3 DNA reads as TGTGCCAGCAGCCGCGGACTAGCCGGGACCCAGTACTTC.

Note on this clonotype: A read error may be the cause here, since a much bigger clone is one base away. The chain combines TRBV27 with TRBJ1-4; D perhaps matches TRBD1 (5 bases). Germline lookup yields CDR1 MNHEY and CDR2 SMNVEV (reference sequence). CDR3 length equals 16 residues. V lost 5 bases, J lost 2 bases, and 15 bases lay in between. The DNA of the CDR3 is TGTGCCAGCAGTGCGACAGTGGCTCCTACTAATGAAAAACTGTTTTTT. This encodes CASSATVAPTNEKLFF. Full variable domain (missing parts from reference TRBV27 and TRBJ1-4): EAQVTQNPRYLITVTGKKLTVTCSQNMNHEYMSWYRQDPGLGLRQIYYSMNVEVTDKGDVPEGYKVSRKEKRNFPLILESPSPNQTSLYFCASSATVAPTNEKLFFGSGTQLSVL.

Of note for this clonotype: A single base separates this from a much larger clone, so it may be a read error. CDR3 nucleotides: TGTGCCAGCAGCTTAAGGGTGGGCGAGCAGTTCTTC. It yields the protein CASSLRVGEQFF. The chain has TRBV11-2 and TRBJ2-1; the D is unclear. Trimming left V 2 bases short and J 10 bases short, with 9 bases between. The germline gives CDR1 SGHAT, CDR2 FQNNGV. This CDR3 region has 12 residues.

Many counts were recorded for this clonotype. V and J are TRBV20-1 and TRBJ2-7, with D possibly matching TRBD2 (5 bases). The V end lost 5 bases, the J end lost 5 bases, and 16 bases lay between the germline ends. CDR3 length equals 13 residues. Germline V gene data show CDR1 as DFQATT and CDR2 as SNEGSKA (reference sequence). CDR3 DNA: TGCAGTGCTCCTTACAGAGCCGGGGACGAGCAGTACTTC. Translated, it gives CSAPYRAGDEQYF.

Here the CDR3 DNA reads TGTGCCAGCAGCTTATGGTTCCAGGGAGGGACCGCAGATACGCAGTATTTT. This translates into CASSLWFQGGTADTQYF. V is TRBV7-2 and J is TRBJ2-3, with TRBD2 matching over 7 bases. J gave up 4 bases and V 2 bases, and 12 bases lay outside the gene matches. The germline V gene has CDR1 SGHTA and CDR2 FQGNSA. The CDR3 consists of 17 residues. Using reference TRBV7-2 and TRBJ2-3 for the parts outside the CDR3, the full variable domain is GAGVSQSPSNKVTEKGKDVELRCDPISGHTALYWYRQSLGQGLEFLIYFQGNSAPDKSGLPSDRFSAERTGGSVSTLTIQRTQQEDSAVYLCASSLWFQGGTADTQYFGPGTRLTVL.

V and J are TRBV24-1 and TRBJ2-1, with D possibly being TRBD1 (6 bases). V lost 4 bases and J lost 10, with 13 bases in between. Germline-derived CDR1 and CDR2 are KGHDR and SFDVKD. There are 13 residues in the CDR3. The CDR3 is CATSERSRGEQFF. Here the CDR3 DNA reads TGTGCCACCAGTGAAAGGTCCAGGGGAGAGCAGTTCTTC.

Details on this clonotype: The conserved final phenylalanine or tryptophan is absent from the CDR3, which likely points to a read error. The J gene is TRBJ2-2, the V gene TRBV7-2, with 11 bases aligning to TRBD2. V lost 4 bases, J lost 7 bases, and 8 bases stayed unmatched. The CDR3 has 16 residues. Germline lookup yields CDR1 SGHTA and CDR2 FQGNSA. CDR3 DNA sequence: TGTGCCAGCAGCTCGTCGACTAGCGGGATGGACGGGGAGCTGTTTTCT. Protein product: CASSSSTSGMDGELFS.

The sample holds a few counts of this clonotype. V gene TRBV20-1 combines with J gene TRBJ2-7; 9 bases fit TRBD1. Germline V lookup: CDR1 DFQATT, CDR2 SNEGSKA (reference sequence). This CDR3 comprises 14 residues. V lost 5 bases to trimming and J lost 9 bases; unmatched junction nucleotides: 14. The CDR3 DNA reads as TGCAGTGCTGGAGCCTCCGGGACAGGGAATGGGCAGTACTTC. Translated, it gives CSAGASGTGNGQYF.

This clonotype has more than one count but fewer than ten. The chain is built from TRBV29-1 and TRBJ2-3; tentatively, D is TRBD2 (6 bases). V lost 3 bases and J 3 bases, leaving 13 bases between the germline ends. This CDR3 is 14 amino acids long. The germline V gene encodes CDR1 SQVTM and CDR2 ANQGSEA. CDR3 protein: CSVDRGGITDTQYF. In DNA form, the CDR3 reads TGCAGCGTTGACCGAGGCGGGATAACAGATACGCAGTATTTT.

This clonotype has a count of ten or more. The V and J genes are TRBV27 and TRBJ1-5, with 10 nucleotides matching TRBD1. This CDR3 spans 15 amino acids. Germline V gene sequence: CDR1 MNHEY, CDR2 SMNVEV (reference sequence). After removal of 6 bases from V and 4 bases from J, the junction contained 6 bases not matched to a gene. CDR3 bases: TGTGCCAGCAGCTTAGGGACAGGGGTAAATCAGCCCCAGCATTTT. It translates to CASSLGTGVNQPQHF.

In this sample, this clonotype turned up a few times. The chain links TRBV2 to TRBJ1-1; D possibly corresponds to TRBD1 (5 bases). The V and J ends lost 8 bases and 1 base respectively, with 11 bases between them. The CDR3 length is 13 residues. The germline V gene encodes CDR1 SNHLY and CDR2 FYNNEI. The CDR3 is CASEGVTNTEAFF. DNA for the CDR3: TGTGCCAGCGAAGGGGTAACGAACACTGAAGCTTTCTTT.